These T cell receptor beta chains were read from a single sample in a study of T-cell memory formation after mild COVID-19. TCRdb used MiXCR to reprocess the 5' RACE reads, holding one entry per CDR3 protein. The top ten hold about 22% of the sample, which has roughly 300,000 distinct CDR3 sequences, around 8% seen once. The sequencing input was PBMCs or a T cell subset sorted from them (not recorded which). The receptors here all came from a young man who had mild COVID-19 (a few samples of this study predate the infection). Cell type and time point are not known. CDR3s include the opening cysteine and the closing phenylalanine or tryptophan. The D gene is left open where the match is weak. Size is omitted from some rows. Given values are once, few, many or a class for expanded clones.

V	D	length	size	J	DNA	CDR3
TRBV12-3/TRBV12-4	-	13	few	TRBJ1-2	TGTGCCAGCAGTTTCGGCTTAAACTATGGCTACACCTTC	CASSFGLNYGYTF
TRBV5-1	TRBD2	16	many	TRBJ2-1	TGCGCCAGCAGCGCCTTCACTAGCGGGGCTGGAAATGAGCAGTTCTTC	CASSAFTSGAGNEQFF
TRBV6-2/TRBV6-3	-	13	many	TRBJ2-2	TGTGCCAGCGGGGGATTCGAAACCGGGGAGCTGTTTTTT	CASGGFETGELFF
TRBV4-3	TRBD2	16	many	TRBJ2-1	TGCGCCAGCAGCCAAGAACTTAGCGGGGGGTACGATGAGCAGTTCTTC	CASSQELSGGYDEQFF
TRBV5-1	-	14	many	TRBJ2-2	TGCGCCAGCAGCGCCTTATCTCTCACCGGGGAGCTGTTTTTT	CASSALSLTGELFF
TRBV5-1	-	16	many	TRBJ2-3	TGCGCCAGCAGCTTGGAGGGCCATACCCCTGGGGATACGCAGTATTTT	CASSLEGHTPGDTQYF
TRBV11-2	TRBD2	13	few	TRBJ2-5	TGTGCCAGCAGCCCGTGGACTAGAGAGACCCAGTACTTC	CASSPWTRETQYF
TRBV15	-	15	few	TRBJ2-5	TGTGCCACCAGCAGAGGCCCAGGGGTAGAAGAGACCCAGTACTTC	CATSRGPGVEETQYF
TRBV29-1	-	15	once	TRBJ2-3	TGCAGCGTAGTCGGAAGGATACCAAGCACAGATACGCAGTATTTT	CSVVGRIPSTDTQYF
TRBV27	-	13	few	TRBJ2-7	TGTGCCAGCAGCCCGCTGAGCTCCTACGAGCAGTACTTC	CASSPLSSYEQYF
TRBV24-1	-	15	few	TRBJ2-3	TGTGCCACCAGTGACGGCGGGGGCGTCACAGATACGCAGTATTTT	CATSDGGGVTDTQYF
TRBV7-9	TRBD2	17	-	TRBJ2-4	TGTGCCAGCAGCTCGATGAGATCTGCGGGGGAGAAAAACATTCAGTACTTC	CASSSMRSAGEKNIQYF
TRBV7-2	-	15	-	TRBJ2-1	TGTGCCAGCAGCTTAGTTGCAGATCCGTACAATGAGCAGTTCTTC	CASSLVADPYNEQFF
TRBV11-2	TRBD2	15	few	TRBJ2-3	TGTGCCAGCAGCTCGGGACTAGCGGGGGGGCCTACGCAGTATTTT	CASSSGLAGGPTQYF
TRBV7-9	TRBD1	17	few	TRBJ1-4	TGTGCCAGCAGCCTAACCCCTTGGACAGGGAGAGATGAAAAACTGTTTTTT	CASSLTPWTGRDEKLFF
TRBV19	-	13	-	TRBJ2-5	TGTGCCAGTAGTGGTCAGGGATCGGAGACCCAGTACTTC	CASSGQGSETQYF
TRBV7-2	-	16	few	TRBJ1-1	TGTGCCAGCAGCCCCATAACGGGAGCCCCTGGGACTGAAGCTTTCTTT	CASSPITGAPGTEAFF
TRBV14	-	15	few	TRBJ2-2	TGTGCCAGCAGCCAATTTAGGTCGGGGGCGCGGGAGCTGTTTTTT	CASSQFRSGARELFF
TRBV4-1	-	16	many	TRBJ2-2	TGCGCCAGCAGCCATAGGGCTACAGGACCCACCGGGGAGCTGTTTTTT	CASSHRATGPTGELFF
TRBV9	-	14	many	TRBJ2-7	TGTGCCAGCAGCGTAGGGGCTAGTTCCTACGAGCAGTACTTC	CASSVGASSYEQYF
TRBV27	-	16	-	TRBJ2-7	TGTGCCAGCAGGCCTCTGGGGCCCACAGGGACCTACGAGCAGTACTTC	CASRPLGPTGTYEQYF
TRBV7-9	-	15	-	TRBJ2-7	TGTGCCAGCAGCCCAGCCGTGGACAAGCCCTACGAGCAGTACTTC	CASSPAVDKPYEQYF
TRBV7-2	TRBD2	15	few	TRBJ2-3	TGTGCCAGCAGCCAGTCACTAGCGGGGGCAGATACGCAGTATTTT	CASSQSLAGADTQYF
TRBV7-2	-	11	-	TRBJ2-1	TGTGCCAGCAGCCAACTTGGTGAGCAGTTCTTC	CASSQLGEQFF
TRBV4-3	TRBD1	17	-	TRBJ2-2	TGCGCCAGCAGCCCAAACCCGGGACAGATGAACACCGGGGAGCTGTTTTTT	CASSPNPGQMNTGELFF
TRBV7-2	-	12	many	TRBJ2-7	TGTGCCAGCAGCCGATCTCTGTACGAGCAGTACTTC	CASSRSLYEQYF
TRBV5-1	-	15	-	TRBJ2-4	TGCGCCAGCAGCGAGGACACTTTAGCCAAAAACATTCAGTACTTC	CASSEDTLAKNIQYF
TRBV12-3/TRBV12-4	-	16	few	TRBJ2-6	TGTGCCAGCAGTTTTGCGCGCGGTTCTGGGGCCAACGTCCTGACTTTC	CASSFARGSGANVLTF
TRBV14	TRBD2	17	-	TRBJ2-5	TGTGCCAGCAGCCACGGGACTAGCGGGGGCCGGGGAGAGACCCAGTACTTC	CASSHGTSGGRGETQYF
TRBV10-3	-	14	-	TRBJ1-5	TGTGCCATCAGGGGGGCCAGGGACAATCAGCCCCAGCATTTT	CAIRGARDNQPQHF
TRBV7-9	-	14	few	TRBJ1-5	TGTGCCAGCAGCTTTCAGGGGTCGGCTCAGCCCCAGCATTTT	CASSFQGSAQPQHF
TRBV4-2	-	16	few	TRBJ1-6	TGTGCCAGCAGCCAAGATCAAGGGCAGGGAGATTCACCCCTCCACTTT	CASSQDQGQGDSPLHF
TRBV27	TRBD1	13	few	TRBJ2-7	TGTGCCAGCAGACGACAGGGTTCCTACGAGCAGTACTTC	CASRRQGSYEQYF
TRBV5-1	TRBD1	13	many	TRBJ1-1	TGCGCCAGCAGCTTGGGGACAGGGGGTGAAGCTTTCTTT	CASSLGTGGEAFF
TRBV6-5	-	15	few	TRBJ2-7	TGTGCCAGCAGTCCGGGGGCTAGAGTCGGCTACGAGCAGTACTTC	CASSPGARVGYEQYF
TRBV20-1	-	14	many	TRBJ2-2	TGCAGTGCCGCCGGGACAACTAACACCGGGGAGCTGTTTTTT	CSAAGTTNTGELFF
TRBV4-1	-	15	many	TRBJ1-2	TGCGCCAGCAGCCAAGATGCGGCGGGGACCTATGGCTACACCTTC	CASSQDAAGTYGYTF
TRBV20-1	-	13	many	TRBJ1-1	TGCAGTGCTAGAGATGGGTTAAACACTGAAGCTTTCTTT	CSARDGLNTEAFF
TRBV12-3/TRBV12-4	-	14	-	TRBJ1-5	TGTGCCAGCAGTTTAGGACAGACGGATCAGCCCCAGCATTTT	CASSLGQTDQPQHF
TRBV5-1	-	14	-	TRBJ1-1	TGCGCCAGCAGCTTGGAGTGGTACGGGGCTGAAGCTTTCTTT	CASSLEWYGAEAFF
TRBV6-5	TRBD1	15	few	TRBJ2-7	TGTGCCAGCAGTTACCGGACAGGGTATGAGGTCGAGCAGTACTTC	CASSYRTGYEVEQYF
TRBV11-2	-	16	few	TRBJ2-4	TGTGCCAGCAGCCCCGACAGGTTATCAGCCAAAAACATTCAGTACTTC	CASSPDRLSAKNIQYF
TRBV29-1	TRBD1	14	few	TRBJ1-5	TGCAGCGTTAGCACAGGGGGCCGCAATCAGCCCCAGCATTTT	CSVSTGGRNQPQHF
TRBV7-8	TRBD2	16	many	TRBJ2-4	TGTGCCAGCACCCCATTAAGCGGGGGGGGTCTAAACATTCAGTACTTC	CASTPLSGGGLNIQYF
TRBV10-3	-	14	-	TRBJ2-7	TGTGCCATCAGTGAACCGGGCAGCTCCTACGAGCAGTACTTC	CAISEPGSSYEQYF
TRBV12-3/TRBV12-4	TRBD2	14	few	TRBJ2-1	TGTGCCAGCAGTGCGGGGGGCTCCTACAATGAGCAGTTCTTC	CASSAGGSYNEQFF
TRBV3-1	-	13	few	TRBJ1-4	TGTGCCAGCAGCCAAGGAGGACAGGAAAAACTGTTTTTT	CASSQGGQEKLFF
TRBV4-3	-	13	many	TRBJ1-2	TGCGCCAGCAGCCCCGGGGCGGGTTATGGCTACACCTTC	CASSPGAGYGYTF
TRBV18	-	15	few	TRBJ2-1	TGTGCCAGCTCACCACCTCTCCGGACAGACAATGAGCAGTTCTTC	CASSPPLRTDNEQFF
TRBV9	-	11	many	TRBJ2-7	TGTGCCAGCATGGAAGGGGTGAGGCAGTACTTC	CASMEGVRQYF
TRBV20-1	-	16	many	TRBJ2-1	TGCAGTGCTAGTCCCCGAGGACCGGTAAACGCCAATGAGCAGTTCTTC	CSASPRGPVNANEQFF
TRBV2	-	16	few	TRBJ2-3	TGTGCCAGCAGTGATAATCCTACCCGTAGCACAGATACGCAGTATTTT	CASSDNPTRSTDTQYF
TRBV5-1	-	15	-	TRBJ1-1	TGCGCCAGCAGCTTGAGGGGGAGCATGAACACTGAAGCTTTCTTT	CASSLRGSMNTEAFF
TRBV6-5	TRBD2	15	medium-sized	TRBJ2-4	TGTGCTACGGCGGGGGGGCCGGAGTCCAAAAACATTCAGTACTTC	CATAGGPESKNIQYF
TRBV20-1	-	15	many	TRBJ2-6	TGCAGTGCTGATGGAGGCTTCTCTGGGGCCAACGTCCTGACTTTC	CSADGGFSGANVLTF
TRBV11-3	TRBD2	16	few	TRBJ2-1	TGTGCCAGCAGCTCCTCTAGCGGATTCTCCTACAATGAGCAGTTCTTC	CASSSSSGFSYNEQFF
TRBV7-6	-	13	many	TRBJ2-3	TGTGCCAGCAGCCTAGACCCAGGGGATACGCAGTATTTT	CASSLDPGDTQYF
TRBV5-1	-	13	few	TRBJ2-5	TGCGCCAGCAGCTCGGGTCTTCGGGAGACCCAGTACTTC	CASSSGLRETQYF